This T cell receptor beta chain was identified in a study of blood T cells in healthy people across ages. It was with a sample-barcoded 5' primer and a J-beta primer mix that a second PCR of roughly 7 to 12 cycles was run. TCRdb processed the 5' RACE reads anew with MiXCR; each CDR3 protein has one entry. The sample includes approximately 700,000 distinct CDR3 sequences, roughly 32% of them seen just once. Overall study findings and caveats: Higher diversity and more naive CD4+ cells were features of long-lived donors, compared to aged donors. With donor CMV status unknown, expanded clonotype changes were possibly confounded. Correlation between TCR beta diversity and naive T cell percentage was strong.

Donors were systemically healthy Caucasian individuals from Russia aged about 6 to 95 years. On this clonotype: Its antigen remains unidentified.

This sequence was found in a woman older than 75 in good health. The sample was blood.

CDR3 sequence (DNA): TGTGCCAGCAGTTTCTACGACCCTGCATCTCCCTACGAGCAGTACTTC. This gives the protein CASSFYDPASPYEQYF. V gene TRBV7-8 combines with J gene TRBJ2-7; D is uncertain. The V and J ends lost 6 bases and 2 bases respectively, with 20 bases between them. Germline lookup yields CDR1 SGHVS and CDR2 FQNEAQ. CDR3 length: 16 amino acids.